Presented here are 17 T cell receptor beta chains from one specimen sequenced in a study of blood T cell repertoires in COVID-19. Sequencing was performed with immunoSEQ multiplex PCR; in TCRdb, only in-frame clones are kept and a portion is missing. The table lists 150,000 to 200,000 clones, approximately 90% of them singletons. The specimen sequenced was PBMCs or T cells enriched from blood (not recorded which). The receptor source for this set is a woman aged 45-60 years who had recovered from COVID-19.

V usage is TRBV5-1 and J usage is TRBJ2-3, with TRBD2 matching over 8 bases. The CDR3 covers 14 residues. V was clipped by 0 bases and J by 9 bases; unmatched bases: 6. Per germline, CDR1 SGHRS and CDR2 YFSETQ. CDR3 DNA: TGCGCCAGCAGCTTGGGTAGCGGGGAAAACACGCAGTATTTT. It yields the protein CASSLGSGENTQYF.

This chain joins TRBV6-4 and TRBJ2-1; the match to TRBD1 covers 7 bases. Germline trimming cut 6 bases from V and 2 bases from J; bases unmatched to any gene: 4. Germline V gives CDR1 MRHNA, CDR2 SNTAGT. The CDR3 has 14 amino acids. The CDR3, as DNA: TGTGCCAGCAGCCTAGACAGGGCCTACAATGAGCAGTTCTTC. Amino acid sequence: CASSLDRAYNEQFF.

V is TRBV7-2 and J is TRBJ1-1; D gene uncertain. The CDR3 length is 15 residues. V shed 2 bases and J shed 5 bases, with 15 bases lying between them. Germline assignment: CDR1 SGHTA and CDR2 FQGNSA. The CDR3 nucleotides read TGTGCCAGCAGCTTAAGCCTAGCCCGAGGAACTGAAGCTTTCTTT. Protein: CASSLSLARGTEAFF.

The chain combines TRBV9 with TRBJ2-2, with TRBD2 matching 8 bases. Per the germline V gene, CDR1 is SGDLS and CDR2 is YYNGEE. The CDR3 is 17 amino acids. J gave up 0 bases and V 5 bases, and 9 bases lay outside the gene matches. The CDR3 here is CASRFDAGGSNTGELFF. In nucleotides, the CDR3 is TGTGCCAGCAGATTCGACGCGGGGGGCTCGAACACCGGGGAGCTGTTTTTT. Full variable domain (remainder filled in from reference TRBV9 and TRBJ2-2): DSGVTQTPKHLITATGQRVTLRCSPRSGDLSVYWYQQSLDQGLQFLIQYYNGEERAKGNILERFSAQQFPDLHSELNLSSLELGDSALYFCASRFDAGGSNTGELFFGEGSRLTVL.

This chain connects TRBV7-2 to TRBJ1-2, with D maybe TRBD1 (5 bases). CDR1 SGHTA and CDR2 FQGNSA come from the germline V gene. The CDR3 contains 13 residues. V lost 5 bases to trimming and J lost 6 bases, with 13 bases between them. This CDR3 is CASSLGGGNGYTF. The CDR3 DNA follows: TGTGCCAGCAGCCTCGGGGGTGGGAATGGCTACACCTTC. Based on the CDR3 plus reference TRBV7-2 and TRBJ1-2, the full variable domain is GAGVSQSPSNKVTEKGKDVELRCDPISGHTALYWYRQSLGQGLEFLIYFQGNSAPDKSGLPSDRFSAERTGGSVSTLTIQRTQQEDSAVYLCASSLGGGNGYTFGSGTRLTVV.

This clone has just one count. This chain links TRBV2 with TRBJ2-2; the D gene is possibly TRBD2 (5 bases). Germline CDR1 SNHLY, CDR2 FYNNEI. This CDR3 contains 13 residues. Between the trimmed V and J ends, which lost 5 bases and 5 bases, there was a span of 9 bases. The CDR3 here is CASSLDFTGELFF. The DNA of the CDR3 is TGTGCCAGCAGTTTGGACTTTACCGGGGAGCTGTTTTTT.

The V and J genes are TRBV5-5 and TRBJ2-1; 10 bases match TRBD2. The junction had 10 bases not matched to a gene; V was cut back by 0 bases and J by 7 bases. This CDR3 is 17 amino acids long. Looked up from germline, CDR1 is SGHKS and CDR2 is YYEKEE (reference sequence). CDR3: CASSLAVGLAGENEQFF. CDR3 bases: TGTGCCAGCAGCTTGGCGGTTGGGCTAGCGGGGGAAAATGAGCAGTTCTTC.

V and J are TRBV24-1 and TRBJ2-2; D possibly corresponds to TRBD1 (6 bases). The CDR3 totals 17 residues. Trimming took 3 bases from V and 0 from J, leaving 13 bases between them. Germline V gives CDR1 KGHDR, CDR2 SFDVKD. The CDR3 protein is CATSDPTGNTNTGELFF. The CDR3 coding sequence is TGTGCCACCAGTGATCCGACAGGAAACACGAACACCGGGGAGCTGTTTTTT.

The chain is built from TRBV6-5 and TRBJ1-1, with D unclear. Germline CDR1 MNHEY, CDR2 SVGAGI. This CDR3 region has 14 residues. Trimming shortened V by 3 bases and J by 8 bases, and 16 bases separated the two germline ends. CDR3 nucleotide sequence: TGTGCCAGCAGTTATATTGTGGGCGCAGAGGAAGCTTTCTTT. Translated, it gives CASSYIVGAEEAFF.

This chain uses TRBV5-1 with TRBJ1-1; the D is unclear. The V gene's germline CDR1 is SGHRS and CDR2 YFSETQ. This CDR3 contains 14 residues. The germline V and J ends were trimmed by 2 bases and 1 base, with 9 bases remaining between them. The CDR3 coding sequence is TGCGCCAGCAGCTTCTCCGGGAGGAACACTGAAGCTTTCTTT. Its protein is CASSFSGRNTEAFF. The full variable domain, its missing parts supplied by reference TRBV5-1 and TRBJ1-1, is KAGVTQTPRYLIKTRGQQVTLSCSPISGHRSVSWYQQTPGQGLQFLFEYFSETQRNKGNFPGRFSGRQFSNSRSEMNVSTLELGDSALYLCASSFSGRNTEAFFGQGTRLTVV.

V and J are TRBV7-8 and TRBJ2-5; TRBD1 agrees at 7 bases. Losses at the gene ends were 5 bases for V and 5 bases for J; bases not matched to a gene: 11. Germline CDR1 reads SGHVS; CDR2 reads FQNEAQ. The CDR3 runs to 15 residues. CDR3 bases: TGTGCCAGCAGCCGAGCCCCCCTAGGGGGCGAGACCCAGTACTTC. This translates into CASSRAPLGGETQYF.

This clone was counted once. This rearrangement joins TRBV6-5 to TRBJ2-7; 8 nucleotides agree with TRBD1. Germline V gene data show CDR1 as MNHEY and CDR2 as SVGAGI. The trim removed 10 bases at V and 2 bases at J, leaving 7 bases unmatched. The CDR3 loop spans 13 amino acids. CDR3 in DNA: TGTGCCACCGCCCGGACAGGGACCTACGAGCAGTACTTC. As protein: CATARTGTYEQYF.

The CDR3 sequence: CASSPDRGQNTEAFF. Here the CDR3 DNA reads TGTGCCAGTAGCCCTGACAGGGGTCAGAACACTGAAGCTTTCTTT. This chain connects TRBV19 to TRBJ1-1; TRBD1 matches at 8 bases. V lost 6 bases and J lost 1; bases outside the gene matches: 7. The CDR3 spans 15 residues. The germline V gene encodes CDR1 LNHDA and CDR2 SQIVND (reference sequence).

This sequence joins TRBV5-1 and TRBJ2-7; TRBD1 is a possible D gene (6 bases). CDR1 and CDR2 (germline): SGHRS, YFSETQ. V was cut by 4 bases and J by 4 bases, with 12 bases left in between. This CDR3 is 13 amino acids long. CDR3 in amino acids: CASSRDTEYEQYF. DNA of the CDR3: TGCGCCAGCAGCCGGGACACCGAATACGAGCAGTACTTC.

The rearrangement links TRBV27 to TRBJ2-5, with D tentatively TRBD1 (5 bases). The CDR3 extends over 13 amino acids. Between the trimmed V and J ends, which lost 4 bases and 7 bases, there was a span of 13 bases. Germline CDR1 reads MNHEY; CDR2 reads SMNVEV (reference sequence). The CDR3 DNA reads as TGTGCCAGCAGTTCAGGGCATGGGTGGACCCAGTACTTC. Its protein product is CASSSGHGWTQYF.

This sequence joins TRBV20-1 and TRBJ1-5, with D possibly matching TRBD1 (5 bases). V lost 3 bases and J 2 bases, leaving 17 bases between the germline ends. CDR1 is DFQATT and CDR2 is SNEGSKA in the germline V gene (reference sequence). This CDR3 contains 16 residues. This CDR3 reads CSASRWGEGGNQPQHF. CDR3 nucleotide sequence: TGCAGTGCTAGTCGATGGGGGGAAGGGGGCAATCAGCCCCAGCATTTT.

This clone is a singleton in its sample. The V and J genes are TRBV6-5 and TRBJ1-6; TRBD1 is a possible D gene (5 bases). CDR3 size: 15 residues. V lost 6 bases and J 6 bases, leaving 15 bases between the germline ends. CDR1 and CDR2 (germline): MNHEY, SVGAGI. CDR3 loop: CASRGGRAPNSPLHF. CDR3 nucleotide sequence: TGTGCCAGCAGGGGGGGACGAGCTCCTAATTCACCCCTCCACTTT.